The T cell receptor (beta chain) described here comes from a study of blood T cells in healthy people across ages. A remark on this clonotype: Its antigen is as yet unknown.

A second PCR, run for roughly 7 to 12 cycles, used a sample-barcoded 5' primer plus a J-beta primer mix. Any given sample supplied a minimum of 2.5 million CDR3-containing paired-end reads. Via MiXCR, TCRdb re-called the 5' RACE reads, giving one row per CDR3 protein. This sample has roughly 830,000 distinct CDR3 sequences; roughly 60% occur once, and the top ten carry 25% to 35%. The authors extracted at least 6 micrograms of total RNA per sample. Germline V lookup: CDR1 MNHEY, CDR2 SVGAGI. V was shortened by 6 bases and J by 1 base, with 14 bases between the two germline ends. The CDR3 consists of 15 residues. The study's findings and limits: Donor CMV status was unknown, possibly confounding expanded clonotype changes. Because sorting was not performed, PBMCs prevented conclusive naive versus antigen-experienced comparison.

The receptor was isolated from a man younger than 40 in good health. This rearrangement joins TRBV6-5 to TRBJ2-3, with TRBD1 as a possible D gene (5 bases). The sample consisted of blood. CDR3 amino acids: CASSPLLGGTDTQYF. CDR3 DNA sequence: TGTGCCAGCAGCCCTCTATTAGGGGGCACAGATACGCAGTATTTT.